The 26 T cell receptor beta chains below come from one sample, sequenced in a study of Tregs in tolerant kidney transplant recipients. Some clones are missing from TCRdb's copy, which holds only in-frame ones; the method was immunoSEQ multiplex PCR. Of under 100,000 clones in the sample, more than 80% were seen once. The sample comprised CD8+ T cells from blood. These receptors were taken from a human donor in good health.

V gene TRBV5-6 combines with J gene TRBJ2-5; the match to TRBD2 covers 14 bases. CDR3 size: 19 residues. V lost 3 bases to trimming and J lost 4 bases; unmatched junction nucleotides: 14. Germline V gene data show CDR1 as SGHDT and CDR2 as YYEEEE. CDR3 bases: TGTGCCAGCAGCTCTTTACAGGGACTAGCGGGAGTGTTCGGAGAGACCCAGTACTTC. This sequence encodes CASSSLQGLAGVFGETQYF.

This chain uses TRBV14 with TRBJ2-1; 12 bases fit TRBD1. J lost 8 bases, V lost 4 bases, and 9 bases had no gene match. Germline CDR1 reads SGHDN; CDR2 reads FVKESK. CDR3 length: 16 amino acids. In DNA form, the CDR3 reads TGTGCCAGCAGCCCACCCGGGACAGGGGGCCCGGATGAGCAGTTCTTC. It specifies CASSPPGTGGPDEQFF.

This clone was detected once. The chain couples TRBV7-9 to TRBJ2-1, with 7 bases aligning to TRBD2. Germline-derived CDR1 and CDR2 are SEHNR and FQNEAQ (reference sequence). The CDR3 length is 12 residues. The J segment lost 8 bases and the V segment lost 7 bases, leaving 5 bases of the junction unmatched. In DNA, the CDR3 is TGTGCCAGCACCAACCTAGCGGATGAGCAGTTCTTC. As protein: CASTNLADEQFF. Together with reference TRBV7-9 and TRBJ2-1, the CDR3 gives the full variable domain: DTGVSQNPRHKITKRGQNVTFRCDPISEHNRLYWYRQTLGQGPEFLTYFQNEAQLEKSRLLSDRFSAERPKGSFSTLEIQRTEQGDSAMYLCASTNLADEQFFGPGTRLTVL.

The chain uses TRBV29-1 and TRBJ2-7, with 10 positions matching TRBD2. Germline CDR1 is SQVTM and CDR2 is ANQGSEA. The CDR3 is 12 residues long. With V trimmed by 6 bases and J by 4 bases, 3 bases remained unmatched. This chain's CDR3 is CSVGLARYEQYF. Here the CDR3 DNA reads TGCAGCGTGGGACTAGCGCGGTACGAGCAGTACTTC.

This chain uses TRBV6-5 with TRBJ2-2; D not certain. The CDR3 spans 16 residues. V shed 0 bases and J shed 0 bases, with 8 bases lying between them. CDR1 and CDR2 (germline): MNHEY, SVGAGI. In DNA, the CDR3 is TGTGCCAGCAGTTACTCCGGTGCACCGAACACCGGGGAGCTGTTTTTT. Translated: CASSYSGAPNTGELFF.

V and J are TRBV15 and TRBJ2-3; TRBD2 matches at 8 bases. The CDR3 is 18 amino acids. J gave up 0 bases and V 1 base, and 9 bases lay outside the gene matches. Germline CDR1 LNHNV, CDR2 YYDKDF (reference sequence). CDR3: CATSRGILAGTSTDTQYF. The CDR3, as DNA: TGTGCCACCAGCAGAGGTATTCTAGCGGGTACTAGCACAGATACGCAGTATTTT.

The chain links TRBV11-2 to TRBJ2-7, with TRBD1 as a possible D gene (5 bases). The ends were cut back, 3 bases at V and 0 bases at J, with 12 bases in the middle. In germline, CDR1 is SGHAT, CDR2 FQNNGV. The CDR3 is 15 amino acids. The CDR3 loop is CASSFQGSPSYEQYF. CDR3 sequence (DNA): TGTGCCAGCAGCTTTCAGGGATCCCCCTCCTACGAGCAGTACTTC.

The V gene is TRBV29-1, the J gene TRBJ2-4, with 10 bases aligning to TRBD2. V shed 0 bases and J 6 bases; nucleotides not matched to a gene: 5. In germline, CDR1 is SQVTM, CDR2 ANQGSEA. This CDR3 contains 15 residues. Written as DNA, the CDR3 is TGCAGCGTTGAAGATCTTGCTAGCGGGGGAAACATTCAGTACTTC. This translates into CSVEDLASGGNIQYF.

The rearrangement joins TRBV10-1 to TRBJ2-4, with 11 bases aligning to TRBD1. This CDR3 has 14 amino acids. V shed 10 bases, J shed 9 bases, and the junction held 11 bases outside the gene matches. The germline CDR1 and CDR2 sequences are WNHNN and SYGVQD (reference sequence). The CDR3 DNA reads TGCGCCAACAGGACAGGGGGCACATTGGGCATTCAGTACTTC. Translation gives CANRTGGTLGIQYF.

The V and J genes are TRBV28 and TRBJ2-1; TRBD2 agrees at 9 bases. From germline, CDR1 is MDHEN and CDR2 SYDVKM. Trimming cost V 0 bases and J 3 bases; bases outside gene matches: 6. The CDR3 has 17 residues. This CDR3 reads CASSLWAAGGHYNEQFF. DNA of the CDR3: TGTGCCAGCAGTTTATGGGCGGCGGGGGGGCACTACAATGAGCAGTTCTTC.

This rearrangement joins TRBV10-3 to TRBJ2-1; TRBD2 aligns across 11 bases. Germline V lookup: CDR1 ENHRY, CDR2 SYGVKD. This CDR3 contains 14 residues. V lost 6 bases and J lost 6; bases outside the gene matches: 4. The DNA for the CDR3 is TGTGCCATCAGCCCTAGCGGGGGGCCCAATGAGCAGTTCTTC. Protein sequence: CAISPSGGPNEQFF.

The chain has TRBV6-1 and TRBJ1-1, with unresolved D. The germline V gene has CDR1 MNHNS and CDR2 SASEGT. This CDR3 has 15 residues. Trimming removed 6 bases from V and 1 base from J, with 15 bases in between. The CDR3 here is CASSVGRRPNTEAFF. DNA for the CDR3: TGTGCCAGCAGCGTGGGAAGGAGGCCGAACACTGAAGCTTTCTTT.

This clone showed up just once. This chain uses TRBV7-2 with TRBJ2-5; TRBD2 is a possible D gene (6 bases). The CDR3 is 16 residues long. Per germline, CDR1 SGHTA and CDR2 FQGNSA. With 1 base removed from V and 5 bases from J, the gap between germline ends came to 17 bases. DNA of the CDR3: TGTGCCAGCAGCTTAGAGGCGGGAAGTAGTTTGGAGACCCAGTACTTC. Amino acids: CASSLEAGSSLETQYF.

The chain uses TRBV29-1 and TRBJ2-1; TRBD2 aligns across 10 bases. The CDR3 extends over 15 amino acids. The ends lost 7 bases at V and 7 bases at J; junction bases unmatched: 13. The germline CDR1 and CDR2 sequences are SQVTM and ANQGSEA. CDR3 sequence (DNA): TGCAGCGGGTATGGGAGCGGGGGGGCAGGGAATGAGCAGTTCTTC. Amino acids: CSGYGSGGAGNEQFF.

This chain links TRBV29-1 with TRBJ2-6; 7 nucleotides match TRBD1. V trimming: 4 bases; J trimming: 0 bases; junction bases outside the gene matches: 9. Germline V gene lookup returns CDR1 SQVTM and CDR2 ANQGSEA. The length of the CDR3 is 17 residues. In DNA form, the CDR3 reads TGCAGCGTTGGATGGGACAGCTCAAGCTCTGGGGCCAACGTCCTGACTTTC. Protein: CSVGWDSSSSGANVLTF.

Details on this clone: Other DNA sequences in the sample encode the same CDR3. CDR3 residues: CASSVGGETQYF. Written as DNA, the CDR3 is TGTGCCAGCAGCGTAGGGGGGGAGACCCAGTACTTC. The chain uses TRBV9 and TRBJ2-5; either TRBD1 or TRBD2 may fit D (5 bases each). There are 12 residues in the CDR3. The ends were cut back, 0 bases at V and 5 bases at J, with 5 bases in the middle. Per the germline V gene, CDR1 is SGDLS and CDR2 is YYNGEE.

This clone came up once. The gene calls are TRBV4-2 and TRBJ1-1, with 10 bases identical to TRBD1. The CDR3 loop spans 15 amino acids. With V trimmed by 5 bases and J by 6 bases, 9 bases remained unmatched. From germline, CDR1 is LGHNA and CDR2 YNFKEQ. CDR3 in DNA: TGTGCCAGCAGCTCGAGGACAGGGGGAATTGCTGAAGCTTTCTTT. Translating it yields CASSSRTGGIAEAFF.

V is TRBV2 and J is TRBJ1-2; possible D gene TRBD1, 6 bases. CDR1 is SNHLY and CDR2 is FYNNEI in the germline V gene. Trimming left V 2 bases short and J 2 bases short, with 15 bases between. The CDR3 has 16 amino acids. This CDR3 reads CASSETGAPYNYGYTF. Here the CDR3 DNA reads TGTGCCAGCAGTGAAACGGGGGCCCCTTACAACTATGGCTACACCTTC.

V is TRBV5-8 and J is TRBJ1-4; no clear D gene. Trimming removed 3 bases from V and 4 bases from J, with 19 bases in between. Germline-derived CDR1 and CDR2 are SGHTS and YDEGEE. The CDR3 length is 17 residues. CDR3 sequence reads: CASSSPEWEHNNEKLFF. The CDR3 bases are TGTGCCAGCAGCTCCCCCGAGTGGGAGCATAATAATGAAAAACTGTTTTTT.

The V gene is TRBV19, the J gene TRBJ2-6; TRBD1 might be the D (6 bases). Germline lookup yields CDR1 LNHDA and CDR2 SQIVND (reference sequence). The CDR3 contains 21 residues. V shed 2 bases and J shed 0 bases, with 23 bases lying between them. In DNA form, the CDR3 reads TGTGCCAGTAGTATACCCTGGACAGATTTTAGGTTTCTCTCTGGGGCCAACGTCCTGACTTTC. Its protein product is CASSIPWTDFRFLSGANVLTF.

The V and J genes are TRBV9 and TRBJ2-7, with D perhaps TRBD2 (6 bases). This CDR3 is 15 amino acids long. Trimming cost V 0 bases and J 7 bases, with 17 bases left between them. From germline, CDR1 is SGDLS and CDR2 YYNGEE. CDR3 in amino acids: CASSVGVANGREQYF. The CDR3 nucleotides read TGTGCCAGCAGCGTAGGGGTCGCCAATGGGAGGGAGCAGTACTTC.

This sequence joins TRBV10-1 and TRBJ2-3; 7 bases match TRBD1. Germline CDR1 is WNHNN and CDR2 is SYGVQD (reference sequence). The CDR3 spans 12 residues. J gave up 8 bases and V 6 bases, and 5 bases lay outside the gene matches. The CDR3 DNA follows: TGCGCCAGCAGCGCCCCAGGGGGTACGCAGTATTTT. Translation: CASSAPGGTQYF.

The CDR3 DNA follows: TGTGCCAGCAGCGTCCCGGGACTCCAAAACAATGAGCAGTTCTTC. The encoded protein is CASSVPGLQNNEQFF. The rearrangement uses TRBV9 and TRBJ2-1, with a possible D match to TRBD2 (6 bases). From germline, CDR1 is SGDLS and CDR2 YYNGEE. The CDR3 loop spans 15 amino acids. V was shortened by 2 bases and J by 5 bases, with 14 bases between the two germline ends.

V usage is TRBV5-4 and J usage is TRBJ2-7, with TRBD1 as a possible D gene (6 bases). Germline V lookup: CDR1 SGHNT, CDR2 YYREEE (reference sequence). The CDR3 totals 15 residues. V lost 4 bases and J lost 7, with 21 bases in between. The CDR3 DNA sequence: TGTGCCAGCAGCCAAAACAGGGCCCTGGTTCGGGAGCAGTACTTC. Translation gives CASSQNRALVREQYF.

This clone showed up just once. This chain uses TRBV11-2 with TRBJ1-2; D unresolved. V was cut by 4 bases and J by 6 bases, with 9 bases left in between. CDR3 length equals 12 residues. Germline assignment: CDR1 SGHAT and CDR2 FQNNGV. CDR3 nucleotides: TGTGCCAGCAGCTATGGGAGGGATGGCTACACCTTC. Its translation is CASSYGRDGYTF.

A single count supports this clone. The chain joins TRBV7-8 to TRBJ1-1; D remains unclear. This CDR3 contains 14 residues. Germline assignment: CDR1 SGHVS and CDR2 FQNEAQ. Trimming removed 2 bases from V and 4 bases from J, with 11 bases in between. The CDR3 sequence: CASSLKGAGTEAFF. The CDR3 coding sequence is TGTGCCAGCAGCTTAAAGGGCGCGGGCACTGAAGCTTTCTTT.